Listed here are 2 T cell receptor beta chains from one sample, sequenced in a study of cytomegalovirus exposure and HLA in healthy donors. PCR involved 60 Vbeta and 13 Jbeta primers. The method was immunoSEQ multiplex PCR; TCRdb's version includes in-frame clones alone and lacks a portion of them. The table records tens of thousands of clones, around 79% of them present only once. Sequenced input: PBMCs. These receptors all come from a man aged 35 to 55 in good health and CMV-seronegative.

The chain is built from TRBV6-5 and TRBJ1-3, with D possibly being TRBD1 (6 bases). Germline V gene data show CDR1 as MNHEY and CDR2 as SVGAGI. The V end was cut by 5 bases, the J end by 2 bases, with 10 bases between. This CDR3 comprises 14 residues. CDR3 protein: CASSNRVPGNTIYF. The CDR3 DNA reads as TGTGCCAGCAGTAACAGGGTGCCTGGAAACACCATATATTTT.

The CDR3 region has the DNA TGTGCCAGTAGTATGGGGACAGGAAATTATGGCTACACCTTC. This sequence encodes CASSMGTGNYGYTF. The chain uses TRBV19 and TRBJ1-2, with TRBD1 identical over 8 bases. The trim removed 3 bases at V and 5 bases at J, leaving 5 bases unmatched. Germline-derived CDR1 and CDR2 are LNHDA and SQIVND (reference sequence). The CDR3 sequence is 14 residues long. Supplemented by reference TRBV19 and TRBJ1-2, the full variable domain reads DGGITQSPKYLFRKEGQNVTLSCEQNLNHDAMYWYRQDPGQGLRLIYYSQIVNDFQKGDIAEGYSVSREKKESFPLTVTSAQKNPTAFYLCASSMGTGNYGYTFGSGTRLTVV.